Detailed here is one T cell receptor beta chain. Other DNA sequences within the sample encode an identical CDR3. These data belong to a study of T cell responses to AZD1222 COVID-19 vaccine. CDR3 size: 12 residues. Trimming stripped 2 bases from V and 2 bases from J, with 6 bases between. Germline V CDR1 and CDR2: SQVTM, ANQGSEA. TCRdb keeps only in-frame clones here, not all; method: immunoSEQ multiplex PCR. The data show 120,000 or so clones, with roughly nine tenths seen just once and around 2.8% held by the top ten. The chain is built from TRBV29-1 and TRBJ1-2, with D unresolved. The TCR sequence derives from an adult in good health. Specimen: peripheral blood, collected on day 0 of AZD1222 vaccination. This CDR3 reads CSVETANYGYTF. CDR3 nucleotides: TGCAGCGTTGAAACAGCAAACTATGGCTACACCTTC.